Reported below is one T cell receptor beta chain. This sample was included in a study of T cell responses to AZD1222 COVID-19 vaccine. Only in-frame clones appear in the TCRdb table, and some are missing; sequencing was by immunoSEQ multiplex PCR. The table includes 150,000 to 200,000 clones, 85% to 90% detected once. V shed 4 bases and J shed 4 bases, with 5 bases lying between them. Germline lookup yields CDR1 MNHEY and CDR2 SMNVEV (reference sequence). The CDR3 is 12 residues long. Sample: peripheral blood, taken on day 0 of AZD1222 vaccination. This chain links TRBV27 with TRBJ1-5; D gene ambiguous. The origin of this receptor is an adult in good health. The CDR3 DNA is TGTGCCAGCAGTTCGGGTAATCAGCCCCAGCATTTT. Protein: CASSSGNQPQHF.